The next 14 T cell receptor beta chains were all read from a single sample in a study of identical twins. TCRdb recomputed calls from the 5' RACE reads with MiXCR, one row per CDR3 protein. Of 240,000 or so distinct CDR3 sequences listed, roughly 13% are singletons. In addition, the sample was reused for a study of yellow fever vaccine responses in identical twins.

The sample comprised memory (CD45RO+) T cells sorted from blood. The receptors originated from a woman between 18 and 29 years old in good health.

The chain joins TRBV6-2 or TRBV6-3 to TRBJ1-1; D remains unclear. This CDR3 contains 15 residues. Germline CDR1 MNHEY, CDR2 SVGEGT. V was trimmed by 1 base and J by 11 bases, leaving 20 bases between them. CDR3 loop: CASSYFGSGVGTAFF. The CDR3 nucleotides read TGTGCCAGCAGTTACTTCGGGTCCGGTGTGGGAACGGCTTTCTTT.

A few counts support this clonotype. The V call is TRBV4-3, the J call TRBJ1-4; D is undetermined. The CDR3 is 16 residues long. V lost 2 bases to trimming and J lost 5 bases, with 15 bases between them. Germline lookup yields CDR1 LGHNA and CDR2 YSLEER. CDR3 bases: TGCGCCAGCAGCCAATCACCCGGAACCATAAATGAAAAACTGTTTTTT. It codes for CASSQSPGTINEKLFF.

The chain employs TRBV23-1 and TRBJ2-7, with TRBD2 identical over 7 bases. TRBV23-1 is filed as an ORF, its function uncertain. The CDR3 is 13 amino acids. The J segment lost 5 bases and the V segment lost 5 bases, leaving 6 bases of the junction unmatched. CDR3 DNA sequence: TGCGCCAGCAGTGCCGGGGGGTTCCACGAGCAGTACTTC. Amino acids: CASSAGGFHEQYF.

This clonotype has ten or more counts. The V call is TRBV10-3, the J call TRBJ2-5; the D gene is possibly TRBD1 (5 bases). Trimming stripped 2 bases from V and 4 bases from J, with 17 bases between. The CDR3 is made up of 16 amino acids. Germline V gene sequence: CDR1 ENHRY, CDR2 SYGVKD. The CDR3 protein is CAISEDVAGRGETQYF. DNA for the CDR3: TGTGCCATCAGTGAGGATGTAGCCGGAAGGGGAGAGACCCAGTACTTC.

This clonotype has just a few counts. For the CDR3, the DNA is TGCAGCGTAGCGGGACAGGGGGCGAGTAGGGAGCAGTTCTTC. It is translated as CSVAGQGASREQFF. The genes are TRBV29-1 and TRBJ2-1; 12 nucleotides agree with TRBD1. There are 14 residues in the CDR3. The junction had 10 bases not matched to a gene; V was cut back by 6 bases and J by 10 bases. The germline V gene encodes CDR1 SQVTM and CDR2 ANQGSEA.

This clonotype was picked up a small number of times. This chain connects TRBV6-4 to TRBJ2-2; D is ambiguous. This CDR3 has 15 amino acids. V lost 6 bases to trimming and J lost 5 bases, with 16 bases between them. Germline CDR1 and CDR2: MRHNA and SNTAGT. For the CDR3, the DNA is TGTGCCAGCAGCCTCACTTGGCCCTCAACCGGGGAGCTGTTTTTT. It codes for CASSLTWPSTGELFF.

V gene TRBV28 combines with J gene TRBJ1-1; TRBD1 might be the D (5 bases). Trimming removed 10 bases at V and 4 bases at J, with 16 bases between. The germline V gene has CDR1 MDHEN and CDR2 SYDVKM. The CDR3 covers 13 residues. The CDR3 is CATAGPGSTEAFF. The CDR3 DNA reads as TGTGCCACCGCTGGGCCAGGGAGCACTGAAGCTTTCTTT.

V and J are TRBV25-1 and TRBJ2-2, with D maybe TRBD1 (6 bases). Germline V gene lookup returns CDR1 MGHDK and CDR2 SYGVNS. Trimming stripped 0 bases from V and 6 bases from J, with 8 bases between. This CDR3 spans 14 amino acids. CDR3 residues: CASSEYQGSGELFF. CDR3 nucleotide sequence: TGTGCCAGCAGTGAATACCAGGGGTCCGGGGAGCTGTTTTTT.

About this clonotype itself: One end of the junction varies from germline; a read error may be responsible. This chain uses TRBV7-9 with TRBJ2-3, with D possibly matching TRBD1 (5 bases). Looked up from germline, CDR1 is SEHNR and CDR2 is FQNEAQ (reference sequence). CDR3 length equals 15 residues. CDR3: CASGLAQGLADTQYF. The CDR3 DNA sequence: TGTGCCAGCGGCTTAGCTCAGGGCTTAGCAGATACGCAGTATTTT.

CDR3: CASTHYRGGNQPQHF. The CDR3, as DNA: TGTGCCAGCACCCATTACAGGGGTGGCAATCAGCCCCAGCATTTT. The chain couples TRBV28 to TRBJ1-5; 7 nucleotides align to TRBD1. V shed 7 bases, J shed 2 bases, and the junction held 8 bases outside the gene matches. This CDR3 has 15 amino acids. CDR1 and CDR2 from the germline V gene are MDHEN and SYDVKM.

This clonotype showed up just a few times. V and J are TRBV18 and TRBJ2-1; 10 bases fit TRBD1. Germline V gene sequence: CDR1 KGHSH, CDR2 LQKENI. CDR3 length: 16 amino acids. Trimming at V came to 3 bases and at J to 5 bases, leaving 7 bases not matched to a gene. The CDR3 region has the DNA TGTGCCAGCTCACCCCCGACAGGGGGCCTAAACAATGAGCAGTTCTTC. Its protein product is CASSPPTGGLNNEQFF.

This clonotype has a count of ten or more. The chain employs TRBV12-3 or TRBV12-4 and TRBJ1-3, with unresolved D. Trimming cost V 4 bases and J 2 bases, with 9 bases left between them. The CDR3 has 14 amino acids. For the CDR3, the DNA is TGTGCCAGCAGTTCCAACAAAGCTGGAAACACCATATATTTT. This gives the protein CASSSNKAGNTIYF.

The chain combines TRBV2 with TRBJ2-6, with unresolved D. Looked up from germline, CDR1 is SNHLY and CDR2 is FYNNEI. The CDR3 runs 16 residues. V shed 3 bases and J shed 4 bases, with 13 bases lying between them. The CDR3 DNA follows: TGTGCCAGCAGTGATCAGCTGGTCTCAGGGGCCAACGTCCTGACTTTC. The encoded protein is CASSDQLVSGANVLTF.

The chain joins TRBV7-9 to TRBJ2-1; no reliable D call. Per the germline V gene, CDR1 is SEHNR and CDR2 is FQNEAQ (reference sequence). V gave up 7 bases and J gave up 14 bases, with 21 bases separating them. CDR3 length: 13 amino acids. The CDR3 is CASNYGPATHKFF. The CDR3 DNA is TGTGCCAGCAACTATGGCCCCGCGACCCACAAGTTCTTC. Together with reference TRBV7-9 and TRBJ2-1, the CDR3 gives the full variable domain: DTGVSQNPRHKITKRGQNVTFRCDPISEHNRLYWYRQTLGQGPEFLTYFQNEAQLEKSRLLSDRFSAERPKGSFSTLEIQRTEQGDSAMYLCASNYGPATHKFFGPGTRLTVL.